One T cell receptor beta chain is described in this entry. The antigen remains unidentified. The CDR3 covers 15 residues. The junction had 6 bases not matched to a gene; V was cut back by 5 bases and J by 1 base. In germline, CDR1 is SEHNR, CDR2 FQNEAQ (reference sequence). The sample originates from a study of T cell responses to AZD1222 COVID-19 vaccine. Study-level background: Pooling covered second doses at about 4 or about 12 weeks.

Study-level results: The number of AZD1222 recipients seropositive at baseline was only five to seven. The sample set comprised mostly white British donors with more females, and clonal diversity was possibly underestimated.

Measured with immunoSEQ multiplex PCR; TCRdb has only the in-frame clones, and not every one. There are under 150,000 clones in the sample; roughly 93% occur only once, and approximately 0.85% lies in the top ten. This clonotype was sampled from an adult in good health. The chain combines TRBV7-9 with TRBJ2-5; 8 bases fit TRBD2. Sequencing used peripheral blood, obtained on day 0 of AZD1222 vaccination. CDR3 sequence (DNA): TGTGCCAGCAGCCATCGAGGACTAGCCCAAGAGACCCAGTACTTC. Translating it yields CASSHRGLAQETQYF.